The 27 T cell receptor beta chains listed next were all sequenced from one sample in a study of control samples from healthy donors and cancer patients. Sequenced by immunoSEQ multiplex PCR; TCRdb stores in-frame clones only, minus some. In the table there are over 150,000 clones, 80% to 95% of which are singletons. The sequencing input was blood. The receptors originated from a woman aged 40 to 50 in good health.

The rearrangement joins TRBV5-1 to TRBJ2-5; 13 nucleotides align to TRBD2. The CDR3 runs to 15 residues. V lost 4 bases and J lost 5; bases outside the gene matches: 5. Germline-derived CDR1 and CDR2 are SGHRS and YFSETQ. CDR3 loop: CASSLLAGGLETQYF. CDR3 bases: TGCGCCAGCAGCCTACTAGCGGGGGGGCTGGAGACCCAGTACTTC.

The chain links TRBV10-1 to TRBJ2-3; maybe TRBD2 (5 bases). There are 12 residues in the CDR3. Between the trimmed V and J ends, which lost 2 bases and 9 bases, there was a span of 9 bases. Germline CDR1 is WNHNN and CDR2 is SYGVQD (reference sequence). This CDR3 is CASSEAGVTQYF. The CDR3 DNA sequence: TGCGCCAGCAGTGAGGCCGGGGTCACGCAGTATTTT.

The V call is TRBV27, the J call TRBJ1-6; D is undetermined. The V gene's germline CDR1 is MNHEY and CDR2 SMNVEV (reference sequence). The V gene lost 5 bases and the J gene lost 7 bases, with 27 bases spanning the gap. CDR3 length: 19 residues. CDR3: CASSASRTLESSGNSPLHF. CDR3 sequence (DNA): TGTGCCAGCAGTGCTAGCAGGACTCTTGAGAGCTCGGGGAATTCACCCCTCCACTTT.

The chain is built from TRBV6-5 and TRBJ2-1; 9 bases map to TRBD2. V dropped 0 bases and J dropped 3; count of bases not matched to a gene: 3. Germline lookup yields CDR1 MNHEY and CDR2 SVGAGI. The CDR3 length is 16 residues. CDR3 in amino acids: CASSYSSSGGYNEQFF. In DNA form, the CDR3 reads TGTGCCAGCAGTTACTCGAGTAGCGGGGGCTACAATGAGCAGTTCTTC.

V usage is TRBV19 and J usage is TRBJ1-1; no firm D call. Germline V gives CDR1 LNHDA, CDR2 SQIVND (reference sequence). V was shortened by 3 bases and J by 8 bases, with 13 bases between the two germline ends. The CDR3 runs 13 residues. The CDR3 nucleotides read TGTGCCAGTAGTATCGGCACCTTGGGGGAAGCTTTCTTT. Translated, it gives CASSIGTLGEAFF. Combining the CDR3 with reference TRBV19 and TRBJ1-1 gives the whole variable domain DGGITQSPKYLFRKEGQNVTLSCEQNLNHDAMYWYRQDPGQGLRLIYYSQIVNDFQKGDIAEGYSVSREKKESFPLTVTSAQKNPTAFYLCASSIGTLGEAFFGQGTRLTVV.

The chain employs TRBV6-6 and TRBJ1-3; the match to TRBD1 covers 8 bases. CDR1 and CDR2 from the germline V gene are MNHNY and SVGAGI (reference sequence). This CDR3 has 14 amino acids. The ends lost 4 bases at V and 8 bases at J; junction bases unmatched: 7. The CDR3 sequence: CASSSRQGHYTIYF. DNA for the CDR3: TGTGCCAGCAGTTCCAGACAGGGGCATTACACCATATATTTT.

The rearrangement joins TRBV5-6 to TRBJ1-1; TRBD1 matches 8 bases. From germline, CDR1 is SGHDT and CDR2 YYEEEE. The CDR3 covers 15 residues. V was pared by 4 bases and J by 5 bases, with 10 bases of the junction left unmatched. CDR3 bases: TGTGCCAGCAGCCTTTGGACAGGGAGAGGAACTGAAGCTTTCTTT. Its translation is CASSLWTGRGTEAFF.

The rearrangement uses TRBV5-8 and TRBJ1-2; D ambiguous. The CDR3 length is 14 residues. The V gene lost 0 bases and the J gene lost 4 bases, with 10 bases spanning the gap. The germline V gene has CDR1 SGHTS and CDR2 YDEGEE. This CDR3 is CASSLGPGIYGYTF. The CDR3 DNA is TGTGCCAGCAGCTTGGGCCCGGGGATCTATGGCTACACCTTC.

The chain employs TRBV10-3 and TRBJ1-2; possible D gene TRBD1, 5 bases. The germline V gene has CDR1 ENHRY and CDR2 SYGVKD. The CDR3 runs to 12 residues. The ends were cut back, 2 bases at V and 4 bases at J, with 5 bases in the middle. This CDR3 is CAISEGAYGYTF. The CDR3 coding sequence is TGTGCCATCAGTGAGGGGGCCTATGGCTACACCTTC.

The CDR3 region has the DNA TGTGCCAGTAGCCTACAGGGTTTCAACACTGAAGCTTTCTTT. Translated: CASSLQGFNTEAFF. The V gene is TRBV19, the J gene TRBJ1-1; possibly TRBD1 for D (6 bases). The germline CDR1 and CDR2 sequences are LNHDA and SQIVND (reference sequence). This CDR3 region has 14 residues. Trimming left V 6 bases short and J 2 bases short, with 13 bases between.

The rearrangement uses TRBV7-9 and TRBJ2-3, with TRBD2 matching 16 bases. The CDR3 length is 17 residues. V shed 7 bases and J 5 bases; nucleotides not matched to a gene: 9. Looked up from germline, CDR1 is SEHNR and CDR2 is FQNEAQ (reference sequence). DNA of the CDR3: TGTGCCAGCAACCCGGGACTAGCGGGGGGGCAGGGAGATACGCAGTATTTT. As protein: CASNPGLAGGQGDTQYF. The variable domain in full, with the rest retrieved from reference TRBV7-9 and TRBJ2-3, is DTGVSQNPRHKITKRGQNVTFRCDPISEHNRLYWYRQTLGQGPEFLTYFQNEAQLEKSRLLSDRFSAERPKGSFSTLEIQRTEQGDSAMYLCASNPGLAGGQGDTQYFGPGTRLTVL.

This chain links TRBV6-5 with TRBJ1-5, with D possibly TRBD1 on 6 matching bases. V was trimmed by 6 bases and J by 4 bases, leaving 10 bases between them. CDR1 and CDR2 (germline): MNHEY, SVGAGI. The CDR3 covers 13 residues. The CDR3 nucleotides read TGTGCCAGCAGAAGAACAGGGAATCAGCCCCAGCATTTT. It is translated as CASRRTGNQPQHF.

The CDR3 here is CASSESGGSSGNTIYF. Here the CDR3 DNA reads TGTGCCAGCAGTGAATCTGGGGGGAGCTCTGGAAACACCATATATTTT. The V call is TRBV6-1, the J call TRBJ1-3; TRBD1 might be the D (5 bases). V lost 2 bases and J lost 0, with 11 bases in between. This CDR3 is built from 16 residues. Germline lookup yields CDR1 MNHNS and CDR2 SASEGT.

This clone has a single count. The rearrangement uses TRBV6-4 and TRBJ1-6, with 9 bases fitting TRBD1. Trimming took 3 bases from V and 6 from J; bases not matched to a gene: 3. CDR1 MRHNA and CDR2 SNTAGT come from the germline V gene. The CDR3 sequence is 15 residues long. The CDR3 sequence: CASSEQGAGNSPLHF. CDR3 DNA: TGTGCCAGCAGTGAACAGGGGGCCGGTAATTCACCCCTCCACTTT.

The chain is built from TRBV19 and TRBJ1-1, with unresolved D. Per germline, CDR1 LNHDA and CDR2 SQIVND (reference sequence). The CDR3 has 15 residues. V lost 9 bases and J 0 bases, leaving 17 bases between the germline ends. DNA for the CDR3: TGTGCCAGCCAAAGATACGCCACAGTGAACACTGAAGCTTTCTTT. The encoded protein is CASQRYATVNTEAFF.

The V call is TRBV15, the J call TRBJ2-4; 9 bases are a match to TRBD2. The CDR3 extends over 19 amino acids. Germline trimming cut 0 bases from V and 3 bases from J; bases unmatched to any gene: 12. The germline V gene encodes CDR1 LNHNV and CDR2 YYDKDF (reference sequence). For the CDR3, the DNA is TGTGCCACCAGCAGAGAGGGGTGGCGGGGGGGATTTGGCAAAAACATTCAGTACTTC. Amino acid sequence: CATSREGWRGGFGKNIQYF.

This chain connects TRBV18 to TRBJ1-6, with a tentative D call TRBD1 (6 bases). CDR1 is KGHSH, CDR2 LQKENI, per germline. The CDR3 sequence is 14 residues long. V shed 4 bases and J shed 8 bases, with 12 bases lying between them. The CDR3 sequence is CASSLDSVYSPLHF. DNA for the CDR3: TGTGCCAGCTCACTGGACAGTGTATATTCACCCCTCCACTTT.

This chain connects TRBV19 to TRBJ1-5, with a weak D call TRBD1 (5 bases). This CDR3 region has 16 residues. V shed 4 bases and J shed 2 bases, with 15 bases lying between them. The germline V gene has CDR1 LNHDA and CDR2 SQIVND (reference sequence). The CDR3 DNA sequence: TGTGCCAGTAGTAGGGGGGGAGATCGTGGCAATCAGCCCCAGCATTTT. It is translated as CASSRGGDRGNQPQHF. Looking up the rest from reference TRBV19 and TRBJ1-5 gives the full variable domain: DGGITQSPKYLFRKEGQNVTLSCEQNLNHDAMYWYRQDPGQGLRLIYYSQIVNDFQKGDIAEGYSVSREKKESFPLTVTSAQKNPTAFYLCASSRGGDRGNQPQHFGDGTRLSIL.

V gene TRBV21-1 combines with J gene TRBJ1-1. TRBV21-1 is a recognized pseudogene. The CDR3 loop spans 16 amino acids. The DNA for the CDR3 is TGTGCCAGCAGCATAAAACTGGGCCGCTTGGGGACTGAAGCTTTCTTT. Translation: CASSIKLGRLGTEAFF.

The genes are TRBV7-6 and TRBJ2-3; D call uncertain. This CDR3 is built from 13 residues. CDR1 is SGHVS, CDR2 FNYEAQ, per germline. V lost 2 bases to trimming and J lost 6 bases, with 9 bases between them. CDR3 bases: TGTGCCAGCAGCTTATCGGTTTGGGATACGCAGTATTTT. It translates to CASSLSVWDTQYF. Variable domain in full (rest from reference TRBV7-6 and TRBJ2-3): GAGVSQSPRYKVTKRGQDVALRCDPISGHVSLYWYRQALGQGPEFLTYFNYEAQQDKSGLPNDRFSAERPEGSISTLTIQRTEQRDSAMYRCASSLSVWDTQYFGPGTRLTVL.

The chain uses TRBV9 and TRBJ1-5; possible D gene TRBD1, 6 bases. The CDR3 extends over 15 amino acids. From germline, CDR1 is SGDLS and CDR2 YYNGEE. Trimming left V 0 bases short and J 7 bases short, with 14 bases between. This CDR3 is CASSVGTGIGQPQHF. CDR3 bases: TGTGCCAGCAGCGTAGGAACAGGGATAGGACAGCCCCAGCATTTT.

In nucleotides, the CDR3 is TGCGCCAGCAGCTTGGTTTCTAGCGTGCGCACAGATACGCAGTATTTT. It specifies CASSLVSSVRTDTQYF. The V and J genes are TRBV5-1 and TRBJ2-3; maybe TRBD2 (6 bases). CDR3 length equals 16 residues. The germline V gene has CDR1 SGHRS and CDR2 YFSETQ. The ends were cut back, 0 bases at V and 1 base at J, with 12 bases in the middle.

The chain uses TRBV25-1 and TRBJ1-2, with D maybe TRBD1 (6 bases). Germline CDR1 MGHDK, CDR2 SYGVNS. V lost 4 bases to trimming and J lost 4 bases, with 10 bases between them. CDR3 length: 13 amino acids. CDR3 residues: CASSVTGTYGYTF. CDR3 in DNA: TGTGCCAGCAGTGTAACAGGGACCTATGGCTACACCTTC.

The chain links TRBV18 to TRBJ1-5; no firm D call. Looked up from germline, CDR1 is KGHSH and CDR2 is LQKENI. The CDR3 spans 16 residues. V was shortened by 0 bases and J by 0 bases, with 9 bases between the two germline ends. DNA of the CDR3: TGTGCCAGCTCACCACCGAACGGCTATAGCAATCAGCCCCAGCATTTT. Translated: CASSPPNGYSNQPQHF.

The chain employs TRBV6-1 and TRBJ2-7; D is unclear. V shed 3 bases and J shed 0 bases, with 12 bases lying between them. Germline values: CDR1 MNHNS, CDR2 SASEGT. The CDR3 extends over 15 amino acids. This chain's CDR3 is CASSESWQSSYEQYF. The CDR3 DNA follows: TGTGCCAGCAGTGAGTCTTGGCAGAGCTCCTACGAGCAGTACTTC.

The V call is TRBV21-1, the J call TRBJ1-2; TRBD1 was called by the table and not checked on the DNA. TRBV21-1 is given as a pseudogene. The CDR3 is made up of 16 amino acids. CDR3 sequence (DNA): TGTGCCAGCAGCAAATTGGGACAGGGATACAACTATGGCTACACCTTC. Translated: CASSKLGQGYNYGYTF.

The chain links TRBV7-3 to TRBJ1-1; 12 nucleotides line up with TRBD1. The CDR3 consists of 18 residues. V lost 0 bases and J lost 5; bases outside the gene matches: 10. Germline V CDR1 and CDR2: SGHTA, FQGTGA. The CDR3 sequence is CASSLTLLGQGARTEAFF. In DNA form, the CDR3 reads TGTGCCAGCAGCTTAACGTTGTTGGGACAGGGGGCGCGTACTGAAGCTTTCTTT.